Listed here are 22 T cell receptor beta chains from one sample, sequenced in a study of T cells in Graves' hyperthyroidism and ophthalmopathy. Amplified TCR beta CDR3 regions came from RNA transcripts. A set of HTBI primers served as the primers for a first-round RT-PCR of the TCR CDR3. In TCRdb, the multiplex PCR reads were re-called with MiXCR into one record per CDR3 protein. The sample consists of about 600,000 distinct CDR3 sequences, 13% to 15% of them appearing once. Sequenced: blood. These receptors came from a woman aged 18-35 years with Graves' ophthalmopathy.

This clonotype was found many times. Sequence at one end of the junction differs from germline and may be a read error. The V and J genes are TRBV7-2 and TRBJ1-2; the match to TRBD1 covers 10 bases. The germline V gene has CDR1 SGHTA and CDR2 FQGNSA. The CDR3 is 16 residues long. This chain's CDR3 is CASTLSIGQGDSGYTF. Written as DNA, the CDR3 is TGTGCCAGCACCTTAAGTATCGGACAGGGGGATTCTGGCTACACCTTC.

This rearrangement joins TRBV24-1 to TRBJ1-2, with D maybe TRBD1 (6 bases). Per the germline V gene, CDR1 is KGHDR and CDR2 is SFDVKD. The V gene lost 4 bases and the J gene lost 4 bases, with 15 bases spanning the gap. The CDR3 runs 15 residues. The DNA of the CDR3 is TGTGCCACCAGTGACCCTAAAACAGGGATCTATGGCTACACCTTC. This encodes CATSDPKTGIYGYTF.

This clonotype was seen ten or more times. V and J are TRBV6-2 or TRBV6-3 and TRBJ2-2; 7 bases agree with TRBD1. The CDR3 runs 16 residues. Germline CDR1 reads MNHEY; CDR2 reads SVGEGT. V gave up 5 bases and J gave up 3 bases; unmatched junction bases: 9. The CDR3 protein is CASSPTGTAHTGELFF. The CDR3 DNA sequence: TGTGCCAGCAGTCCCACCGGGACAGCACACACCGGGGAGCTGTTTTTT.

About this clonotype itself: A much larger clonotype is one base distant, so this may be a read error. This is likely a read error, given that the CDR3 carries no conserved phenylalanine or tryptophan at its end. The J gene is TRBJ2-7, the V gene TRBV2, with unresolved D. The germline V gene has CDR1 SNHLY and CDR2 FYNNEI. The V and J ends lost 4 bases and 2 bases respectively, with 9 bases between them. CDR3 length: 13 amino acids. This CDR3 is CASSVSGAYEQYL. CDR3 coding DNA: TGTGCCAGCAGTGTTTCTGGCGCCTACGAGCAGTACCTC.

This clonotype was recorded only once. The chain employs TRBV11-2 and TRBJ2-7; weak D call: TRBD2 (6 bases). Germline V gene lookup returns CDR1 SGHAT and CDR2 FQNNGV. Trimming removed 1 base from V and 4 bases from J, with 11 bases in between. The CDR3 has 14 amino acids. The CDR3 region is CASSLGSSVYEQYV. CDR3 coding DNA: TGTGCCAGCAGCTTAGGGTCTAGCGTATACGAGCAGTACGTC.

This clonotype has a count of ten or more. V and J are TRBV20-1 and TRBJ1-1; 7 positions agree with TRBD1. Germline CDR1 is DFQATT and CDR2 is SNEGSKA (reference sequence). Trimming at V came to 8 bases and at J to 1 base, leaving 4 bases not matched to a gene. This CDR3 has 12 residues. The CDR3: CSQGGGNTEAFF. The DNA of the CDR3 is TGCAGTCAGGGGGGAGGGAACACTGAAGCTTTCTTT.

There are many counts of this clonotype. This chain's CDR3 is CSAREGPPRYNEQFF. As DNA, the CDR3 is TGCAGTGCTAGAGAGGGGCCACCACGCTACAATGAGCAGTTCTTC. The chain combines TRBV20-1 with TRBJ2-1; a possible D gene is TRBD1 (5 bases). This CDR3 region has 15 residues. V lost 0 bases to trimming and J lost 3 bases, with 12 bases between them. Germline assignment: CDR1 DFQATT and CDR2 SNEGSKA (reference sequence).

The rearrangement uses TRBV20-1 and TRBJ2-5; 7 positions agree with TRBD1. The CDR3 has 14 residues. Germline V gene sequence: CDR1 DFQATT, CDR2 SNEGSKA (reference sequence). V was pared by 3 bases and J by 6 bases, with 10 bases of the junction left unmatched. The CDR3 DNA reads TGCAGTGCTAGCCCAACTACAGGGGATCAGACCCAGTACTTC. It translates to CSASPTTGDQTQYF.

This clonotype has a handful of counts. V usage is TRBV10-3 and J usage is TRBJ2-3, with D possibly being TRBD2 (5 bases). V dropped 8 bases and J dropped 2 bases, with 20 bases sitting between them. There are 16 residues in the CDR3. The V gene's germline CDR1 is ENHRY and CDR2 SYGVKD. The CDR3 DNA is TGTGCCATCGCGTTCCCCCCCGGGGAACACACAGATACGCAGTATTTT. The encoded protein is CAIAFPPGEHTDTQYF.

This chain uses TRBV19 with TRBJ2-6; D uncertain. CDR1 LNHDA and CDR2 SQIVND come from the germline V gene (reference sequence). CDR3 length: 13 residues. Deletions cut 4 bases from V and 4 bases from J, with 5 bases between. The CDR3 protein is CASSTTGANVLTF. The DNA of the CDR3 is TGTGCCAGTAGTACCACAGGGGCCAACGTCCTGACTTTC.

The chain uses TRBV9 and TRBJ1-1, with D maybe TRBD1 (6 bases). V shed 1 base and J shed 5 bases, with 15 bases lying between them. Germline assignment: CDR1 SGDLS and CDR2 YYNGEE. The CDR3 sequence is 15 residues long. The CDR3 nucleotides are TGTGCCAGCAGCGTAAGGCCAGGGGTTGGAACTGAAGCTTTCTTT. Its protein product is CASSVRPGVGTEAFF.

In its sample, this clonotype was seen a few times. V is TRBV30 and J is TRBJ2-5, with no clear D. V lost 2 bases and J lost 5, with 12 bases in between. The CDR3 is 13 residues long. Germline V gene sequence: CDR1 GTSNPN, CDR2 SVGIG (reference sequence). The CDR3: CAWSISLRETQYF. CDR3 nucleotides: TGTGCCTGGAGTATTTCCCTGAGGGAGACCCAGTACTTC.

This clonotype was observed many times. The genes are TRBV9 and TRBJ2-5; TRBD2 agrees at 7 bases. J was trimmed by 5 bases and V by 3 bases; bases with no gene match: 10. Germline V gene lookup returns CDR1 SGDLS and CDR2 YYNGEE. The CDR3 length is 15 residues. The DNA of the CDR3 is TGTGCCAGCAGCGGGCTGCTGGGAGGGGTGGAGACCCAGTACTTC. Its translation: CASSGLLGGVETQYF.

This clonotype was detected only a few times. The V call is TRBV24-1, the J call TRBJ2-2, with 7 nucleotides matching TRBD2. There are 16 residues in the CDR3. Germline lookup yields CDR1 KGHDR and CDR2 SFDVKD. V gave up 3 bases and J gave up 2 bases; unmatched junction bases: 5. The CDR3, as DNA: TGTGCCACCAGTGATGTCCTAGCGGATAACACCGGGGAGCTGTTTTTT. Translated, it gives CATSDVLADNTGELFF.

This clonotype was seen repeatedly, ten times or more. This chain uses TRBV2 with TRBJ1-1; D is perhaps TRBD1 (6 bases). Germline values: CDR1 SNHLY, CDR2 FYNNEI. This CDR3 region has 15 residues. V dropped 6 bases and J dropped 1 base, with 15 bases sitting between them. The CDR3 coding sequence is TGTGCCAGCAGGGACTCGGGACACCAGAACACTGAAGCTTTCTTT. Protein: CASRDSGHQNTEAFF.

This clonotype was detected ten times or more. This chain connects TRBV20-1 to TRBJ2-3; D might be TRBD2 (5 bases). Germline assignment: CDR1 DFQATT and CDR2 SNEGSKA (reference sequence). Trimming left V 1 base short and J 1 base short, with 9 bases between. This CDR3 has 14 amino acids. The CDR3 DNA reads TGCAGTGCTAGAGCGGGAAGGGGCACAGATACGCAGTATTTT. Residues: CSARAGRGTDTQYF.

This clonotype was picked up many times. V and J are TRBV6-1 and TRBJ2-2, with 15 bases that match TRBD2. Germline CDR1 is MNHNS and CDR2 is SASEGT. V gave up 4 bases and J gave up 3 bases; unmatched junction bases: 6. This CDR3 spans 18 amino acids. The CDR3 sequence: CASSVRTSGRADTGELFF. CDR3 coding DNA: TGTGCCAGCAGTGTCCGGACTAGCGGGAGGGCCGACACCGGGGAGCTGTTTTTT.

This clonotype has just a few counts. V usage is TRBV6-1 and J usage is TRBJ1-5; D call uncertain. Trimming left V 5 bases short and J 1 base short, with 9 bases between. This CDR3 is built from 14 residues. Looked up from germline, CDR1 is MNHNS and CDR2 is SASEGT. In nucleotides, the CDR3 is TGTGCCAGCAGTACGATCGCAAGCAATCAGCCCCAGCATTTT. This sequence encodes CASSTIASNQPQHF.

This clonotype showed up many times. The V call is TRBV27, the J call TRBJ2-7, with 7 bases fitting TRBD1. V gave up 2 bases and J gave up 1 base; unmatched junction bases: 5. Germline CDR1 MNHEY, CDR2 SMNVEV (reference sequence). The CDR3 sequence is 15 residues long. The chain's CDR3 is CASSLGWGQSYEQYF. The CDR3 nucleotides read TGTGCCAGCAGTTTAGGGTGGGGACAGTCCTACGAGCAGTACTTC.

The chain is built from TRBV5-5 and TRBJ2-7; D uncertain. V lost 2 bases and J lost 7, with 10 bases in between. CDR3 length: 12 residues. The germline gives CDR1 SGHKS, CDR2 YYEKEE (reference sequence). CDR3 sequence: CASSFYSNEQYF. In DNA, the CDR3 is TGTGCCAGCAGCTTCTATTCGAATGAGCAGTACTTC.

The CDR3 here is CASSQDLAGMSNEQFF. The CDR3 coding sequence is TGTGCCAGCAGCCAGGATCTAGCGGGAATGTCGAATGAGCAGTTCTTC. The chain employs TRBV4-2 and TRBJ2-1, with 9 bases aligning to TRBD2. CDR3 length equals 16 residues. Germline V gene sequence: CDR1 LGHNA, CDR2 YNFKEQ. V lost 3 bases to trimming and J lost 7 bases; unmatched junction nucleotides: 10.

Many counts were recorded for this clonotype. This rearrangement joins TRBV28 to TRBJ1-5; no clear D gene. The V gene lost 7 bases and the J gene lost 1 base, with 8 bases spanning the gap. CDR3 size: 13 residues. Germline loops: CDR1 MDHEN, CDR2 SYDVKM. The CDR3 DNA reads as TGTGCCAGCAACACCGGGAGCAATCAGCCCCAGCATTTT. It is translated as CASNTGSNQPQHF.